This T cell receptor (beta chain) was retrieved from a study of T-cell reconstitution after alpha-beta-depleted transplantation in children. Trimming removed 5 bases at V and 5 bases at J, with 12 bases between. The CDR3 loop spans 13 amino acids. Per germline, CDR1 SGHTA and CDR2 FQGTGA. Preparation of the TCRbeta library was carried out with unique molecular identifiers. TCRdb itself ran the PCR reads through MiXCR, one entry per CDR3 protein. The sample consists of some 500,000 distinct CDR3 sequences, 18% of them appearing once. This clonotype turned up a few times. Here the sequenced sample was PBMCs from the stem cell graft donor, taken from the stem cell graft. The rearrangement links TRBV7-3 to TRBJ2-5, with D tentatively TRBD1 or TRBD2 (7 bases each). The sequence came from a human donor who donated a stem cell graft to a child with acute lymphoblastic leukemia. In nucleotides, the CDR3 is TGTGCCAGCAGCCCCCAGGGGGGGGAGACCCAGTACTTC. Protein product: CASSPQGGETQYF.